In its sample, the clone carrying this TCR beta chain was seen many times. As yet, its antigen is unknown. This entry belongs to a study of breast tumors, draining lymph nodes, adjacent tissues. Points from the study as a whole: Compared with lymph nodes, tumors were less diverse; compared with nontumor tissue, more. Luminal-like breast cancer showed significantly greater tumor-nontumor repertoire similarity than basal-like breast cancer did. Tumor T cell lymph node origin was a supported hypothesis, not proven. The data were judged consistent with most tumor T cells coming from lymph node and expanding in tumor.

This CDR3 is built from 12 residues. Germline lookup yields CDR1 LNHDA and CDR2 SQIVND (reference sequence). V lost 5 bases and J lost 5, with 9 bases in between. From the multiplex PCR reads, TCRdb called clonotypes with MiXCR, one entry per CDR3 protein. The sample contains 30,000 to 40,000 distinct CDR3 sequences, 36% of which appear only once. The V gene is TRBV19, the J gene TRBJ2-5; weak D call: TRBD2 (6 bases). This sequence originates from a female donor with breast cancer. Some clones in this sample may be carry-over from other donors' samples. The source material was breast tumor tissue. The chain's CDR3 is CASSSGDETQYF. The CDR3 nucleotides are TGTGCCAGTAGTTCGGGAGATGAGACCCAGTACTTC.